This T cell receptor beta chain was retrieved from a study of OX40 agonist ivuxolimab in advanced cancers. Study as a whole: Of the patients, three showed partial responses, one with hepatocellular carcinoma and two with cutaneous melanoma.

Overall study findings and caveats: Researchers did not establish what antigens the expanded peripheral T cells target.

Only in-frame clones appear in the TCRdb table, and some are missing; sequencing was by immunoSEQ multiplex PCR. The table has 30,000 to 35,000 clones, approximately 89% seen once. Notes on this clone: What it binds is not known.

CDR3 length: 15 residues. From germline, CDR1 is LGHNA and CDR2 YNFKEQ. Trimming left V 4 bases short and J 9 bases short, with 19 bases between. This specimen consisted of CD4+ or CD8+ T cells sorted from blood, obtained in a trial of the OX40 agonist ivuxolimab. The receptor was isolated from an adult with an advanced solid tumor such as melanoma, head and neck, liver or kidney cancer. The chain combines TRBV4-2 with TRBJ2-1; the D is unclear. The DNA of the CDR3 is TGTGCCAGCAGCCCGGGCAGTAGGGTATTAGGTGAGCAGTTCTTC. It yields the protein CASSPGSRVLGEQFF.